Following are 12 T cell receptor beta chains from one sample sequenced in a study of T cells in Graves' hyperthyroidism and ophthalmopathy. The source material, RNA transcripts, was used to amplify TCR beta CDR3 regions. When the TCR CDR3 underwent first-round RT-PCR, the HTBI primer set was used. TCRdb called the multiplex PCR reads again in MiXCR, with one record for every CDR3 protein. Altogether 300,000 or so distinct CDR3 sequences are present, over 15% being singletons, with the ten largest covering 55% to 60%. The sample comprised blood. All receptors derive from a woman aged 55-69 years with Graves' ophthalmopathy.

This clonotype was seen many times. This sequence joins TRBV27 and TRBJ2-3; D perhaps matches TRBD1 (6 bases). Germline V gene lookup returns CDR1 MNHEY and CDR2 SMNVEV (reference sequence). This CDR3 spans 15 amino acids. Trimming removed 5 bases from V and 1 base from J, with 13 bases in between. CDR3 region: CASSGQPLGTDTQYF. The CDR3 coding sequence is TGTGCCAGCAGTGGACAGCCCCTTGGCACAGATACGCAGTATTTT.

In this sample, this clonotype turned up a few times. The V gene is TRBV28, the J gene TRBJ2-7; the match to TRBD2 covers 10 bases. CDR1 MDHEN and CDR2 SYDVKM come from the germline V gene. This CDR3 region has 14 residues. The junction had 6 bases not matched to a gene; V was cut back by 4 bases and J by 6 bases. In DNA form, the CDR3 reads TGTGCCAGCAGTTCGGCTAGCGGGAGTTCCGAGCAGTACTTC. Its translation: CASSSASGSSEQYF.

This sequence joins TRBV5-6 and TRBJ2-2; D is unclear. CDR1 and CDR2 (germline): SGHDT, YYEEEE. Trimming cost V 2 bases and J 1 base, with 9 bases left between them. There are 15 residues in the CDR3. In DNA, the CDR3 is TGTGCCAGCAGCTTTGGCAGGATGAACACCGGGGAGCTGTTTTTT. Its translation is CASSFGRMNTGELFF. The complete variable domain, with remaining parts taken from reference TRBV5-6 and TRBJ2-2, reads DAGVTQSPTHLIKTRGQQVTLRCSPKSGHDTVSWYQQALGQGPQFIFQYYEEEERQRGNFPDRFSGHQFPNYSSELNVNALLLGDSALYLCASSFGRMNTGELFFGEGSRLTVL.

This clonotype was detected a few times. The chain employs TRBV29-1 and TRBJ2-1, with D perhaps TRBD1 (6 bases). This CDR3 is built from 13 residues. Deletions cut 7 bases from V and 4 bases from J, with 14 bases between. Germline-derived CDR1 and CDR2 are SQVTM and ANQGSEA. CDR3 DNA sequence: TGCAGCGCCAACCAGGGGTTGTACAATGAGCAGTTCTTC. Translation: CSANQGLYNEQFF.

This clonotype was found many times. This chain joins TRBV27 and TRBJ2-3; D is possibly TRBD2 (5 bases). Germline V lookup: CDR1 MNHEY, CDR2 SMNVEV (reference sequence). CDR3 length: 14 residues. V was pared by 8 bases and J by 0 bases, with 12 bases between. The CDR3, as DNA: TGTGCCAGCCGAAGGTGGGAGAGCACAGATACGCAGTATTTT. Protein: CASRRWESTDTQYF.

The chain employs TRBV9 and TRBJ1-2; TRBD1 is a possible D gene (5 bases). Per the germline V gene, CDR1 is SGDLS and CDR2 is YYNGEE. The germline V and J ends were trimmed by 6 bases and 3 bases, with 21 bases remaining between them. This CDR3 region has 16 residues. The CDR3 region has the DNA TGTGCCAGCACCCAAATGAGGGGTGGTTATGACTATGGCTACACCTTC. It translates to CASTQMRGGYDYGYTF. The whole variable domain, filled in from reference TRBV9 and TRBJ1-2, reads DSGVTQTPKHLITATGQRVTLRCSPRSGDLSVYWYQQSLDQGLQFLIQYYNGEERAKGNILERFSAQQFPDLHSELNLSSLELGDSALYFCASTQMRGGYDYGYTFGSGTRLTVV.

This clonotype was observed at least ten times. The chain joins TRBV7-9 to TRBJ2-7; the D gene is possibly TRBD1 (6 bases). The V end was cut by 5 bases, the J end by 0 bases, with 14 bases between. The CDR3 totals 15 residues. From germline, CDR1 is SEHNR and CDR2 FQNEAQ (reference sequence). The CDR3 bases are TGTGCCAGCAGCCACCCGACAGGAGCCTCCTACGAGCAGTACTTC. Translated: CASSHPTGASYEQYF.

This chain connects TRBV3-1 to TRBJ1-4, with D maybe TRBD1 (5 bases). Germline V CDR1 and CDR2: LGHDT, YNNKEL (reference sequence). The CDR3 sequence is 13 residues long. V lost 5 bases to trimming and J lost 4 bases, with 8 bases between them. This CDR3 is CASSYGHNEKLFF. In DNA form, the CDR3 reads TGTGCCAGCAGCTACGGACATAATGAAAAACTGTTTTTT. The full variable domain, rest sourced from reference TRBV3-1 and TRBJ1-4, is DTAVSQTPKYLVTQMGNDKSIKCEQNLGHDTMYWYKQDSKKFLKIMFSYNNKELIINETVPNRFSPKSPDKAHLNLHINSLELGDSAVYFCASSYGHNEKLFFGSGTQLSVL.

This clonotype was detected many times. The V and J genes are TRBV12-3 or TRBV12-4 and TRBJ2-4; maybe TRBD2 (6 bases). Trimming took off 6 bases at V and 10 bases at J, with 13 bases between the two ends. CDR3 length equals 12 residues. In DNA form, the CDR3 reads TGTGCCAGCAGACTAACTAGCTCGATTCAGTACTTC. Its translation is CASRLTSSIQYF.

The sample holds many counts of this clonotype. The chain uses TRBV20-1 and TRBJ1-1; D might be TRBD1 (6 bases). The CDR3 spans 13 residues. The germline V gene has CDR1 DFQATT and CDR2 SNEGSKA (reference sequence). Trimming removed 4 bases at V and 6 bases at J, with 15 bases between. CDR3 bases: TGCAGTGCTATGGGCCAGGGGAAGGCTGAAGCTTTCTTT. As protein: CSAMGQGKAEAFF.

Regarding this clonotype: A junction boundary mismatches the germline segment, possibly from a read error. This chain uses TRBV7-9 with TRBJ1-2; D is uncertain. The CDR3 covers 13 residues. Germline values: CDR1 SEHNR, CDR2 FQNEAQ (reference sequence). The CDR3 here is CASSLGQNCGYTF. In nucleotides, the CDR3 is TGTGCCAGCAGCTTAGGGCAGAACTGTGGCTACACCTTC.

This clonotype was found a few times. This chain links TRBV5-1 with TRBJ2-7; TRBD2 matches 9 bases. Looked up from germline, CDR1 is SGHRS and CDR2 is YFSETQ. V lost 4 bases to trimming and J lost 4 bases; unmatched junction nucleotides: 6. The CDR3 has 14 residues. The CDR3 nucleotides are TGCGCCAGCAGCCCAGCGGGGGGTGGGTACGAGCAGTACTTC. Its translation: CASSPAGGGYEQYF.